The next 24 T cell receptor beta chains were all read from a single sample in a study of identical twins. Via MiXCR, TCRdb re-called the 5' RACE reads, giving one row per CDR3 protein. This table has approximately 550,000 distinct CDR3 sequences, 20% to 25% appearing once. This sample was also put to use in a study of yellow fever vaccine responses in identical twins.

Sequenced sample: CD4+ T cells sorted from blood. The origin of the receptors is a woman aged 18-35 years in good health.

This clonotype was counted ten times or more. The gene calls are TRBV20-1 and TRBJ2-5, with D unresolved. The CDR3 extends over 13 amino acids. The V gene lost 3 bases and the J gene lost 4 bases, with 12 bases spanning the gap. Germline V CDR1 and CDR2: DFQATT, SNEGSKA (reference sequence). The CDR3 reads CSARWLVGETQYF. The CDR3 DNA reads TGCAGTGCTAGGTGGTTAGTCGGAGAGACCCAGTACTTC.

This clonotype has a handful of counts. The chain is built from TRBV28 and TRBJ1-1; D call uncertain. Germline CDR1 MDHEN, CDR2 SYDVKM. The CDR3 is 15 amino acids. V dropped 3 bases and J dropped 0 bases, with 11 bases sitting between them. CDR3 nucleotides: TGTGCCAGCAGTTTCCGTAATACAATGAACACTGAAGCTTTCTTT. Its translation: CASSFRNTMNTEAFF.

This clonotype was picked up a small number of times. CDR3 region: CASSYSWSAGPYNEQFF. The CDR3 bases are TGTGCCAGCAGTTACTCGTGGTCGGCAGGACCCTACAATGAGCAGTTCTTC. The J gene is TRBJ2-1, the V gene TRBV6-5; D is undetermined. Germline CDR1 is MNHEY and CDR2 is SVGAGI. Trimming removed 0 bases at V and 2 bases at J, with 14 bases between. The CDR3 has 17 residues.

The chain employs TRBV7-2 and TRBJ2-7; 14 bases match TRBD2. The CDR3 loop spans 14 amino acids. From germline, CDR1 is SGHTA and CDR2 FQGNSA. The J segment lost 8 bases and the V segment lost 8 bases, leaving 8 bases of the junction unmatched. The CDR3 sequence: CASLPGTSGSKQYF. CDR3 DNA: TGTGCCAGCCTCCCTGGGACTAGCGGGAGCAAGCAGTACTTC.

The DNA of the CDR3 is TGCGCCAGCAGCACGGGGGGGGAATACAATGAGCAGTTCTTC. Translation gives CASSTGGEYNEQFF. The rearrangement uses TRBV5-1 and TRBJ2-1; 8 bases line up with TRBD2. The length of the CDR3 is 14 residues. The germline CDR1 and CDR2 sequences are SGHRS and YFSETQ. The junction had 4 bases not matched to a gene; V was cut back by 4 bases and J by 4 bases.

This clonotype has a handful of counts. V gene TRBV20-1 combines with J gene TRBJ2-7, with D uncertain. Trimming shortened V by 6 bases and J by 5 bases, and 14 bases separated the two germline ends. Germline CDR1 and CDR2: DFQATT and SNEGSKA (reference sequence). This CDR3 region has 12 residues. CDR3 residues: CSAPGRGDEQYF. CDR3 DNA: TGCAGTGCGCCGGGTAGAGGTGACGAGCAGTACTTC.

V is TRBV12-3 or TRBV12-4 and J is TRBJ2-3; TRBD1 is a possible D gene (5 bases). There are 17 residues in the CDR3. Trimming left V 4 bases short and J 1 base short, with 18 bases between. The CDR3 protein is CASSYPPRTQGTDTQYF. For the CDR3, the DNA is TGTGCCAGCAGTTACCCCCCCCGGACACAAGGCACAGATACGCAGTATTTT.

The J gene is TRBJ2-7, the V gene TRBV7-9; D unresolved. This CDR3 comprises 14 residues. V shed 2 bases and J shed 1 base, with 9 bases lying between them. Germline CDR1 reads SEHNR; CDR2 reads FQNEAQ (reference sequence). The CDR3 protein is CASSLTTASYEQYF. The CDR3 coding sequence is TGTGCCAGCAGCTTAACCACAGCGTCCTACGAGCAGTACTTC.

This clonotype was counted between two and nine times. This chain uses TRBV29-1 with TRBJ2-5; TRBD2 matches at 13 bases. The ends lost 6 bases at V and 5 bases at J; junction bases unmatched: 9. CDR3 length: 15 amino acids. The germline V gene has CDR1 SQVTM and CDR2 ANQGSEA. CDR3 amino acids: CSVKPGTSGVETQYF. CDR3 nucleotides: TGCAGCGTCAAACCCGGGACTAGCGGGGTGGAGACCCAGTACTTC.

This clonotype was found a few times. The chain carries TRBV4-1 and TRBJ2-7; 7 bases align to TRBD2. V shed 0 bases, J shed 2 bases, and the junction held 7 bases outside the gene matches. Germline CDR1 MGHRA, CDR2 YSYEKL. This CDR3 comprises 16 residues. This CDR3 is CASSQDYTGLTYEQYV. The CDR3 DNA reads as TGCGCCAGCAGCCAAGATTACACGGGACTAACCTACGAGCAGTACGTC.

CDR3 in DNA: TGTGCCAGCAGCAAAGAAGAGACCCAGTACTTC. This encodes CASSKEETQYF. J is TRBJ2-5 and V is TRBV21-1. TRBV21-1 is assigned pseudogene status. This CDR3 is 11 amino acids long.

This clonotype was seen more than once but under ten times. The chain carries TRBV5-1 and TRBJ2-2; the match to TRBD1 covers 10 bases. V lost 4 bases and J lost 4; bases outside the gene matches: 7. The CDR3 has 16 amino acids. From germline, CDR1 is SGHRS and CDR2 YFSETQ. For the CDR3, the DNA is TGCGCCAGCAGCCCCCACCGGACAGGGGGCACCGGGGAGCTGTTTTTT. This translates into CASSPHRTGGTGELFF.

The chain employs TRBV10-1 and TRBJ2-4, with unresolved D. Between the trimmed V and J ends, which lost 3 bases and 8 bases, there was a span of 11 bases. Germline CDR1 is WNHNN and CDR2 is SYGVQD (reference sequence). This CDR3 contains 13 residues. The CDR3 DNA sequence: TGCGCCAGCAGTGACCAGAGGAGCGACATTCAGTACTTC. Amino acids: CASSDQRSDIQYF.

This clonotype was detected a few times. This chain connects TRBV29-1 to TRBJ1-1; unclear D gene. The CDR3 consists of 12 residues. Looked up from germline, CDR1 is SQVTM and CDR2 is ANQGSEA. Between the trimmed V and J ends, which lost 4 bases and 2 bases, there was a span of 8 bases. CDR3 in DNA: TGCAGCGTTGCTTGGGGAAACACTGAAGCTTTCTTT. Amino acid sequence: CSVAWGNTEAFF.

Only a few counts were recorded for this clonotype. DNA for the CDR3: TGCGCCAGCAGCTTGGTACAGGGGAATAAAAACATTCAGTACTTC. Its protein product is CASSLVQGNKNIQYF. The chain joins TRBV5-1 to TRBJ2-4, with 7 bases matching TRBD1. J was trimmed by 4 bases and V by 0 bases; bases with no gene match: 4. The CDR3 is made up of 15 amino acids. Germline V lookup: CDR1 SGHRS, CDR2 YFSETQ.

In this sample, this clonotype turned up once. The J gene is TRBJ2-2, the V gene TRBV3-1, with D hard to call. Germline loops: CDR1 LGHDT, CDR2 YNNKEL (reference sequence). The CDR3 runs to 17 residues. V lost 1 base and J lost 0, with 12 bases in between. DNA for the CDR3: TGTGCCAGCAGCCAAGTTGGTGGCAGGACGAACACCGGGGAGCTGTTTTTT. Translating it yields CASSQVGGRTNTGELFF.

The chain carries TRBV6-4 and TRBJ2-7; 9 bases are shared with TRBD2. The CDR3 contains 15 residues. The germline V gene has CDR1 MRHNA and CDR2 SNTAGT. This chain's CDR3 is CAPVPGLAILYEQYF. The CDR3, as DNA: TGTGCTCCAGTGCCCGGACTAGCGATACTCTACGAGCAGTACTTC.

The rearrangement uses TRBV4-1 and TRBJ1-3; 8 nucleotides line up with TRBD1. The CDR3 sequence is 15 residues long. Germline V CDR1 and CDR2: MGHRA, YSYEKL. With 2 bases clipped from V and 4 bases from J, the junction kept 4 bases outside the gene matches. In nucleotides, the CDR3 is TGCGCCAGCAGCCAATGGGACAGGTGGGGAAACACCATATATTTT. Its protein is CASSQWDRWGNTIYF.

This clonotype has only a few counts. The rearrangement joins TRBV6-5 to TRBJ1-4; no firm D call. The CDR3 has 16 residues. CDR1 is MNHEY and CDR2 is SVGAGI in the germline V gene. Deletions cut 4 bases from V and 0 bases from J, with 12 bases between. CDR3 DNA sequence: TGTGCCAGCAGTTTCTATGGACGTACAACTAATGAAAAACTGTTTTTT. Translated, it gives CASSFYGRTTNEKLFF.

This chain joins TRBV28 and TRBJ2-7; TRBD2 matches 15 bases. Germline V gene sequence: CDR1 MDHEN, CDR2 SYDVKM. The trim removed 5 bases at V and 5 bases at J, leaving 16 bases unmatched. This CDR3 has 19 residues. CDR3 coding DNA: TGTGCCAGCAGTCCTCCCTTTTGGACTAGCGGGAGGGCCATCGACGAGCAGTACTTC. As protein: CASSPPFWTSGRAIDEQYF.

The V gene is TRBV5-1, the J gene TRBJ2-3; 9 bases align to TRBD1. Germline CDR1 reads SGHRS; CDR2 reads YFSETQ. Trimming cost V 3 bases and J 4 bases; bases outside gene matches: 12. CDR3 length: 17 residues. For the CDR3, the DNA is TGCGCCAGCAGCTGGCCCCTGGGACAGGGTAACGCAGATACGCAGTATTTT. It encodes CASSWPLGQGNADTQYF.

The chain carries TRBV12-3 or TRBV12-4 and TRBJ1-2; TRBD1 is a possible D gene (5 bases). Trimming cost V 3 bases and J 4 bases, with 9 bases left between them. This CDR3 region has 13 residues. The CDR3 is CASSLGDPYGYTF. CDR3 DNA: TGTGCCAGCAGTTTGGGGGACCCCTATGGCTACACCTTC.

The chain has TRBV7-3 and TRBJ2-1, with 13 bases fitting TRBD2. Germline CDR1 SGHTA, CDR2 FQGTGA. The CDR3 covers 17 residues. Trimming cost V 5 bases and J 9 bases; bases outside gene matches: 13. The CDR3: CASSPLPGLAGEGEQFF. In DNA form, the CDR3 reads TGTGCCAGCAGCCCGCTCCCCGGACTAGCGGGAGAGGGTGAGCAGTTCTTC.

The rearrangement links TRBV10-3 to TRBJ1-1; D is unresolved. The germline CDR1 and CDR2 sequences are ENHRY and SYGVKD. Trimming pared 4 bases from V and 3 bases from J, leaving 12 bases between. The CDR3 consists of 14 residues. The CDR3 is CAISGGVGYTEAFF. CDR3 DNA: TGTGCCATCAGTGGTGGGGTCGGGTACACTGAAGCTTTCTTT.